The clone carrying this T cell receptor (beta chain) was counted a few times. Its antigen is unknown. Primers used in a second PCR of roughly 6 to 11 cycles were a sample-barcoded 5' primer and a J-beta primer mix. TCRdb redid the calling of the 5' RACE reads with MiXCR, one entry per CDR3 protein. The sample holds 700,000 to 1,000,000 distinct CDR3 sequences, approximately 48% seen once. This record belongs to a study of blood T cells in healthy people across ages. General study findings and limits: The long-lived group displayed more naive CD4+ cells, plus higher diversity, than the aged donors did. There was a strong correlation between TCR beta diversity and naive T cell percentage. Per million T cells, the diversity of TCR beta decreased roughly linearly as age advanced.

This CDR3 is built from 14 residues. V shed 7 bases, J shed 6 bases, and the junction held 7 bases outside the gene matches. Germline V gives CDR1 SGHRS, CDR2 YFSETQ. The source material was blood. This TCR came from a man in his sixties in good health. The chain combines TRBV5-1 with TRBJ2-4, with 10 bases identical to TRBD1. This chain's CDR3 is CASRGQGEGNIQYF. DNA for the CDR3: TGCGCCAGCCGCGGACAGGGGGAAGGAAACATTCAGTACTTC.